The 10 T cell receptor beta chains in this list originate from one sample, sequenced in a study of cytomegalovirus exposure and HLA in healthy donors. Method: immunoSEQ multiplex PCR; TCRdb's copy keeps in-frame clones and lacks some. Among about 130,000 clones listed, 75% to 90% were seen once. Sequences were obtained from PBMCs. All receptors come from a woman in her late teens or twenties in good health and CMV-seropositive.

V and J are TRBV28 and TRBJ1-1; possibly TRBD1 for D (5 bases). The ends were cut back, 2 bases at V and 1 base at J, with 11 bases in the middle. The CDR3 is 15 residues long. The germline gives CDR1 MDHEN, CDR2 SYDVKM. CDR3 protein: CASSLGGVKNTEAFF. As DNA, the CDR3 is TGTGCCAGCAGTTTAGGGGGGGTCAAGAACACTGAAGCTTTCTTT. The complete variable domain, with remaining parts taken from reference TRBV28 and TRBJ1-1, reads DVKVTQSSRYLVKRTGEKVFLECVQDMDHENMFWYRQDPGLGLRLIYFSYDVKMKEKGDIPEGYSVSREKKERFSLILESASTNQTSMYLCASSLGGVKNTEAFFGQGTRLTVV.

CDR3 protein: CASSSGQGREKLFF. CDR3 in DNA: TGCGCCAGCAGCTCGGGACAGGGCCGTGAAAAACTGTTTTTT. This chain uses TRBV5-1 with TRBJ1-4, with TRBD1 matching over 9 bases. The germline V gene has CDR1 SGHRS and CDR2 YFSETQ. The CDR3 extends over 14 amino acids. With 3 bases clipped from V and 7 bases from J, the junction kept 4 bases outside the gene matches. Complete variable domain (other parts from reference TRBV5-1 and TRBJ1-4): KAGVTQTPRYLIKTRGQQVTLSCSPISGHRSVSWYQQTPGQGLQFLFEYFSETQRNKGNFPGRFSGRQFSNSRSEMNVSTLELGDSALYLCASSSGQGREKLFFGSGTQLSVL.

The chain combines TRBV28 with TRBJ2-2; 7 bases agree with TRBD2. CDR1 and CDR2 from the germline V gene are MDHEN and SYDVKM. The CDR3 has 16 residues. The junction had 8 bases not matched to a gene; V was cut back by 6 bases and J by 1 base. The CDR3 is CASSPRAGKNTGELFF. The CDR3 DNA reads as TGTGCCAGCAGCCCCAGAGCGGGGAAGAACACCGGGGAGCTGTTTTTT.

This rearrangement joins TRBV5-6 to TRBJ2-1; TRBD2 might be the D (5 bases). Trimming shortened V by 3 bases and J by 16 bases, and 14 bases separated the two germline ends. The germline V gene has CDR1 SGHDT and CDR2 YYEEEE. The CDR3 has 11 amino acids. The CDR3 DNA reads as TGTGCCAGCAGCTCCCCCCCGGCGGGTTTCTTC. It specifies CASSSPPAGFF.

CDR3 residues: CAWAPTSGLHEQFF. In nucleotides, the CDR3 is TGTGCCTGGGCTCCGACTAGCGGGCTGCATGAGCAGTTCTTC. V and J are TRBV30 and TRBJ2-1, with TRBD2 matching 10 bases. CDR1 and CDR2 from the germline V gene are GTSNPN and SVGIG (reference sequence). This CDR3 has 14 residues. The V segment lost 5 bases and the J segment 8 bases; nucleotides outside the gene matches: 9.

This chain connects TRBV12-5 to TRBJ1-2; 11 bases align to TRBD1. Losses at the gene ends were 4 bases for V and 2 bases for J; bases not matched to a gene: 0. CDR1 is LGHNT, CDR2 FRNRAP, per germline. CDR3 size: 14 residues. The CDR3 here is CASGWTGGNYGYTF. CDR3 nucleotide sequence: TGTGCTAGTGGTTGGACAGGGGGCAACTATGGCTACACCTTC.

Points on this clone: The sample holds other DNA sequences that translate to the same CDR3. The chain uses TRBV9 and TRBJ2-2; 12 bases are a match to TRBD2. Germline CDR1 reads SGDLS; CDR2 reads YYNGEE. J was trimmed by 5 bases and V by 0 bases; bases with no gene match: 2. The CDR3 loop spans 16 amino acids. CDR3 coding DNA: TGTGCCAGCAGCGTAGGACTAGCGGGGGCTACCGGGGAGCTGTTTTTT. This sequence encodes CASSVGLAGATGELFF.

This chain joins TRBV27 and TRBJ2-7, with 9 bases identical to TRBD1. Germline V CDR1 and CDR2: MNHEY, SMNVEV (reference sequence). CDR3 length equals 14 residues. With 3 bases clipped from V and 5 bases from J, the junction kept 5 bases outside the gene matches. The CDR3 coding sequence is TGTGCCAGCAGTTTCTTAGGACAGGGGCACGAGCAGTACTTC. Its translation: CASSFLGQGHEQYF.

CDR3 sequence (DNA): TGTGCCAGCAGCCAGGGGGGCTACGAGCAGTACTTC. This translates into CASSQGGYEQYF. The rearrangement uses TRBV14 and TRBJ2-7; perhaps TRBD2 as D (6 bases). Germline V gene data show CDR1 as SGHDN and CDR2 as FVKESK. This CDR3 is 12 amino acids long. V shed 3 bases and J shed 3 bases, with 6 bases lying between them.

The rearrangement uses TRBV28 and TRBJ1-2; 7 positions match TRBD1. From germline, CDR1 is MDHEN and CDR2 SYDVKM. The CDR3 loop spans 15 amino acids. V lost 3 bases to trimming and J lost 5 bases; unmatched junction nucleotides: 9. The CDR3 spells CASSFSGTVSYGYTF. DNA for the CDR3: TGTGCCAGCAGTTTCTCTGGGACAGTCTCATATGGCTACACCTTC.